This T cell receptor (beta chain) originates from a study of human T cells and chemical hapten exposure. Overall study context: 0.01% DPC was applied to the upper back in patch tests, which were read at 6 days.

This clonotype was recorded many times. What it binds is not known. Time point of the sample: patch test 1, 2 weeks after DPC sensitization. The treatment was: therapeutic diphenylcyclopropenone sensitization with weekly scalp DPC. Donation of samples came from alopecia patients who were 18 to 70 years old and suitable for DPC. TCRdb itself ran the RACE reads through MiXCR, one entry per CDR3 protein. The sample lists about 49,000 distinct CDR3 sequences, about 10% occurring once. Study outcomes and limitations: Counts of TCRs above 1 in 1000 frequency stayed unchanged with DPC sensitization.

The sample here was whole blood, taken in connection with sensitization to the hapten diphenylcyclopropenone (DPC). The clonotype comes from a woman between 45 and 65 years old with alopecia areata. Some clones in this sample may be carry-over from other donors' samples.

The chain's CDR3 is CASSSRDENSPLHF. The CDR3 region has the DNA TGTGCCAGCTCATCCCGGGACGAGAATTCACCCCTCCACTTT. The chain carries TRBV18 and TRBJ1-6; possible D gene TRBD1, 5 bases. V lost 5 bases and J 7 bases, leaving 12 bases between the germline ends. Germline CDR1 reads KGHSH; CDR2 reads LQKENI. The CDR3 loop spans 14 amino acids.